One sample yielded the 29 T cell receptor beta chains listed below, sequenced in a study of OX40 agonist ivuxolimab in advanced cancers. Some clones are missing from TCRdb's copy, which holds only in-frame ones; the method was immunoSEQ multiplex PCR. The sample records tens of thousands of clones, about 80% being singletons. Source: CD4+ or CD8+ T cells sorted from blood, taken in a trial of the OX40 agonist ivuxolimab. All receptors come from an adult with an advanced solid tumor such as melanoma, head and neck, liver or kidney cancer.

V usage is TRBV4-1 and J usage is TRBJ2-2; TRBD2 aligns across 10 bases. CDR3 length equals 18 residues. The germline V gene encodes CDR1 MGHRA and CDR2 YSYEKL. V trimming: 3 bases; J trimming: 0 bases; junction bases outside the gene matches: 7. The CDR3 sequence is CASSQFTSGTSNTGELFF. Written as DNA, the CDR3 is TGCGCCAGCAGCCAGTTTACTAGCGGGACCTCGAACACCGGGGAGCTGTTTTTT.

CDR3 sequence reads: CASSLTSGVRRETQYF. In DNA, the CDR3 is TGTGCCAGCAGTTTGACTAGCGGGGTACGGCGGGAGACCCAGTACTTC. The chain links TRBV7-2 to TRBJ2-5, with TRBD2 matching 11 bases. Germline V lookup: CDR1 SGHTA, CDR2 FQGNSA. After removal of 6 bases from V and 5 bases from J, the junction contained 11 bases not matched to a gene. The CDR3 spans 16 residues.

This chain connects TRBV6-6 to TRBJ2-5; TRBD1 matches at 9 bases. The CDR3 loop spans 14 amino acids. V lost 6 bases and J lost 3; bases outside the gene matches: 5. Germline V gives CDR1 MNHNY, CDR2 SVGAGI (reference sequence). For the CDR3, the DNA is TGTGCCAGCAGCTACACAGGGGGCGAAGAGACCCAGTACTTC. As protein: CASSYTGGEETQYF.

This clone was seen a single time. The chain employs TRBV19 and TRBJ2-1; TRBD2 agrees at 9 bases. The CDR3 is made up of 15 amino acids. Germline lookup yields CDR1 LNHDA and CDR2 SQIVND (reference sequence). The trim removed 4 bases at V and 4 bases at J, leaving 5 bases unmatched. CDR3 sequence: CASSTGTSSYNEQFF. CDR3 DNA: TGTGCCAGTAGTACCGGGACTAGCTCATACAATGAGCAGTTCTTC.

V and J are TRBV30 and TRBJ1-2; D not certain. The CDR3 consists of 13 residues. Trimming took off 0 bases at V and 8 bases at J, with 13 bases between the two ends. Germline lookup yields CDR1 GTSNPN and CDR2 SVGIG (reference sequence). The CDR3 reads CAWSVKGLGGYTF. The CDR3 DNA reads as TGTGCCTGGAGTGTAAAAGGGCTTGGCGGCTACACCTTC.

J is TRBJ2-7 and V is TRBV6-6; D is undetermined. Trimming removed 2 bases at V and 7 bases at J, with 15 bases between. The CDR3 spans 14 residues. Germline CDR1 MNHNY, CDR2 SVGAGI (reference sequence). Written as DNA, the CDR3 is TGTGCCAGCAGTTACGTTGCAGACACCGGGGAGCAGTACTTC. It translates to CASSYVADTGEQYF.

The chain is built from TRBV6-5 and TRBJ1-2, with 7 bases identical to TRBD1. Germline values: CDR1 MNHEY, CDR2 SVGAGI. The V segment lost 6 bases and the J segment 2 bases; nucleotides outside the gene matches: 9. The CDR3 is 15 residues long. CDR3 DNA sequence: TGTGCCAGCAGCTACAACTTGGGACAGAACTATGGCTACACCTTC. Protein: CASSYNLGQNYGYTF.

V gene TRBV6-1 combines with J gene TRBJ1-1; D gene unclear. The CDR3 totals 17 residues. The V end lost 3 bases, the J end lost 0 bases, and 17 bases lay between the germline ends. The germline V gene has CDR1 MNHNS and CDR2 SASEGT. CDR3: CASSETPPRVMNTEAFF. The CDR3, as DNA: TGTGCCAGCAGTGAGACCCCTCCCCGCGTGATGAACACTGAAGCTTTCTTT.

This CDR3 reads CATSRDLMGNTIYF. The CDR3 DNA follows: TGTGCCACCAGCAGAGATCTGATGGGAAACACCATATATTTT. The genes are TRBV15 and TRBJ1-3; D gene uncertain. CDR1 and CDR2 from the germline V gene are LNHNV and YYDKDF (reference sequence). Deletions cut 0 bases from V and 4 bases from J, with 7 bases between. The CDR3 is 14 residues long.

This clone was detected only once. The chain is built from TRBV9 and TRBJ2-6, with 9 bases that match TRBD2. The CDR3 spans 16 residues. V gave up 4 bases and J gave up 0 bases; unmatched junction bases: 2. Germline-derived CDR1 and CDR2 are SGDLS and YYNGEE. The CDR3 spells CASSFSGGSGANVLTF. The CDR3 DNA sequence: TGTGCCAGCAGCTTTAGCGGGGGCTCTGGGGCCAACGTCCTGACTTTC.

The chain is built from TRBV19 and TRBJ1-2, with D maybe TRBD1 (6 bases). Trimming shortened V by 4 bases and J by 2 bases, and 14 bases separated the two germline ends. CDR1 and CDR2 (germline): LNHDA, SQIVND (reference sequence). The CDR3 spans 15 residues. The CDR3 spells CASSNTGSGNYGYTF. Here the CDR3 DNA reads TGTGCCAGTAGTAATACAGGGTCCGGAAACTATGGCTACACCTTC.

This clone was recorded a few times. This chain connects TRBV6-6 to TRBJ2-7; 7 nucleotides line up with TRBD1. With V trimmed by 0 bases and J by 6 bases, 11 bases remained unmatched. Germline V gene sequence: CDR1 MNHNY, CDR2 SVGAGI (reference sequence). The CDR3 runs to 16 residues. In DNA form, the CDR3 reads TGTGCCAGCAGTTACTCCCTGGGACAGCCCGGCTCCGAGCAGTACTTC. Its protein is CASSYSLGQPGSEQYF.

This chain's CDR3 is CASSWGTGDGNTIYF. CDR3 nucleotides: TGCGCCAGCAGCTGGGGGACAGGGGATGGAAACACCATATATTTT. V usage is TRBV5-1 and J usage is TRBJ1-3, with TRBD1 matching 10 bases. The V and J ends lost 3 bases and 3 bases, in that order; junction bases with no gene match: 3. The CDR3 length is 15 residues. Germline CDR1 SGHRS, CDR2 YFSETQ.

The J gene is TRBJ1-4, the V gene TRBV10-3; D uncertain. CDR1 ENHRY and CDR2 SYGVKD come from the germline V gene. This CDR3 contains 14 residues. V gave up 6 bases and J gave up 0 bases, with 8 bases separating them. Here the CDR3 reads CAISMDATNEKLFF. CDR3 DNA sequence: TGTGCCATCAGCATGGACGCAACTAATGAAAAACTGTTTTTT.

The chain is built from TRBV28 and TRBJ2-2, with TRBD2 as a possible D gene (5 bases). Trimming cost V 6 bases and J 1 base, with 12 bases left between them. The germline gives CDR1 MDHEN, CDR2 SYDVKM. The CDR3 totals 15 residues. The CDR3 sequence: CASSLPRGNTGELFF. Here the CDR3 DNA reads TGTGCCAGCAGCCTTCCCCGGGGGAACACCGGGGAGCTGTTTTTT.

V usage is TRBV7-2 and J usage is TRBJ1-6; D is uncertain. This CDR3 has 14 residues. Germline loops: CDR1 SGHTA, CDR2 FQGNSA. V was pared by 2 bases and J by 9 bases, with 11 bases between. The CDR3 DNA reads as TGTGCCAGCAGCTTATCCCTTAACATTTCACCCCTCCACTTT. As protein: CASSLSLNISPLHF.

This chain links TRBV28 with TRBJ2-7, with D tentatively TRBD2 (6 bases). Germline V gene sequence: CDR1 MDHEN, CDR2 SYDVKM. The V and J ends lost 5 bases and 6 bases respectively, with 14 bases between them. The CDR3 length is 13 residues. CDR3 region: CASSNGGTGEQYF. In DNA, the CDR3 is TGTGCCAGCAGTAACGGCGGGACGGGCGAGCAGTACTTC.

CDR3 loop: CASSRRPGQDATVQETQYF. DNA for the CDR3: TGTGCCAGCTCCCGCCGGCCGGGACAGGATGCGACTGTCCAAGAGACCCAGTACTTC. The chain is built from TRBV18 and TRBJ2-5; 8 bases line up with TRBD1. The length of the CDR3 is 19 residues. The V segment lost 6 bases and the J segment 1 base; nucleotides outside the gene matches: 19. Germline lookup yields CDR1 KGHSH and CDR2 LQKENI.

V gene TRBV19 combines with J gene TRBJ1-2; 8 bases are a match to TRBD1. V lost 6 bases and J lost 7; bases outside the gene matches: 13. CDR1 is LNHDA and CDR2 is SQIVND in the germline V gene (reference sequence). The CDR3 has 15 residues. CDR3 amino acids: CASSTDPRGRVGYTF. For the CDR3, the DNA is TGTGCCAGTAGCACAGACCCCAGGGGGCGAGTTGGCTACACCTTC.

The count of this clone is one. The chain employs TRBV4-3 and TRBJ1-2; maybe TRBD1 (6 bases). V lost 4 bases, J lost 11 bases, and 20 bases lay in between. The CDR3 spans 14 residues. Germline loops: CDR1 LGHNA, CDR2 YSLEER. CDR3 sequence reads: CASSLAGQPTRYTF. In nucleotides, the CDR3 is TGCGCCAGCAGCCTTGCAGGACAGCCTACTAGGTACACCTTC.

The CDR3 region has the DNA TGTGCCAGCAGCCAAGGGGTCAAGGGGCAAGAGACCCAGTACTTC. As protein: CASSQGVKGQETQYF. The V and J genes are TRBV14 and TRBJ2-5; D perhaps matches TRBD1 (5 bases). This CDR3 region has 15 residues. CDR1 is SGHDN and CDR2 is FVKESK in the germline V gene. V was trimmed by 1 base and J by 2 bases, leaving 11 bases between them.

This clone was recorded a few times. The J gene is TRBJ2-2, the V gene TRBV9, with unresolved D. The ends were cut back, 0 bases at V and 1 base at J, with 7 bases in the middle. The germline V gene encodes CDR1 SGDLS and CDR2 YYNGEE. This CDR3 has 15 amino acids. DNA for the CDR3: TGTGCCAGCAGCGTAGCGGCACTGAACACCGGGGAGCTGTTTTTT. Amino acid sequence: CASSVAALNTGELFF.

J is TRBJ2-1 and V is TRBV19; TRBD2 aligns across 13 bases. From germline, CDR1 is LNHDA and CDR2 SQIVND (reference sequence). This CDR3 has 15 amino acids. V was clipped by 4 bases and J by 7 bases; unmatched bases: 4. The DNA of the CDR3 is TGTGCCAGTAGTAGGGGGACTAGCGGGATGAATGAGCAGTTCTTC. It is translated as CASSRGTSGMNEQFF.

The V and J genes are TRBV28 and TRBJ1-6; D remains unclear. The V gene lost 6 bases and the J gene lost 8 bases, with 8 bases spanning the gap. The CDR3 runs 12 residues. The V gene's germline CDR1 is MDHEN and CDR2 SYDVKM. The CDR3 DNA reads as TGTGCCAGCAGGGGTAGATATTCACCCCTCCACTTT. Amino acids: CASRGRYSPLHF.

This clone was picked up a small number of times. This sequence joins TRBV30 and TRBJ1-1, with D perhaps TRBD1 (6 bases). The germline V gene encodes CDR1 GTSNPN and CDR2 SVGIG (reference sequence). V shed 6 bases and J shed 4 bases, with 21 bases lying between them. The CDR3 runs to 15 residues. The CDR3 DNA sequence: TGTGCCTGCCCGGGGCAACAGGGTTCAGGCACTGAAGCTTTCTTT. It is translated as CACPGQQGSGTEAFF.

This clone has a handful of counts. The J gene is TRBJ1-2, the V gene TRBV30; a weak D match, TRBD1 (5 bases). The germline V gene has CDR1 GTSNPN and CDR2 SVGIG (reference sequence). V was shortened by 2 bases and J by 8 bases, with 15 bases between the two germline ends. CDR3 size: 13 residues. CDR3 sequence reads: CAWSSNRQRGYTF. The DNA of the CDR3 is TGTGCCTGGAGTTCAAACCGACAGCGCGGCTACACCTTC.

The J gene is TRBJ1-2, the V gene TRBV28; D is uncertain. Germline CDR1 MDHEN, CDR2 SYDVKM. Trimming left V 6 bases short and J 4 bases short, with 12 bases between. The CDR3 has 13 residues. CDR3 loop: CASSPAAGYGYTF. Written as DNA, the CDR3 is TGTGCCAGCAGCCCGGCCGCAGGCTATGGCTACACCTTC.

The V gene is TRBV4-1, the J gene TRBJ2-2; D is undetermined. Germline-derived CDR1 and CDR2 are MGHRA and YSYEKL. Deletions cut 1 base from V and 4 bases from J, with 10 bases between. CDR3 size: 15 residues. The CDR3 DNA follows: TGCGCCAGCAGCCAAGTACTTCTAAGCACCGGGGAGCTGTTTTTT. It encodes CASSQVLLSTGELFF.

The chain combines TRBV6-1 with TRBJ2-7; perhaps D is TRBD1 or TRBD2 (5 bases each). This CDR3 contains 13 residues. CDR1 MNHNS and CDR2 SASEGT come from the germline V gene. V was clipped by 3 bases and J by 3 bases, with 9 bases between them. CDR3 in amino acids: CASSEGPSYEQYF. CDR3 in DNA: TGTGCCAGCAGTGAGGGACCAAGCTACGAGCAGTACTTC.